This T cell receptor beta chain is from a study of T cells in Graves' hyperthyroidism and ophthalmopathy. Amplification of TCR beta CDR3 regions used RNA as the template. Researchers ran a first-round RT-PCR on the TCR CDR3 using the HTBI primer set. TCRdb processed the multiplex PCR reads anew with MiXCR; each CDR3 protein has one entry. Counted here are about 480,000 distinct CDR3 sequences, roughly a quarter occurring once; the ten biggest clones make up approximately 11%. This clonotype was seen a handful of times. Clinical symptoms, serum thyroxine and TRAb, thyroid ultrasound and orbital computed tomography together formed the diagnostic basis. Out of about 10 ml of fresh peripheral blood came the PBMCs. V dropped 2 bases and J dropped 7 bases, with 12 bases sitting between them. The CDR3 has 15 amino acids. Germline V gene lookup returns CDR1 MDHEN and CDR2 SYDVKM.

The chain is built from TRBV28 and TRBJ1-6; the D gene is possibly TRBD1 (6 bases). Sequences were obtained from blood. This clonotype originated in a woman between 25 and 40 years old with Graves' ophthalmopathy. CDR3 nucleotides: TGTGCCAGCAGTTTAAAACAGGGAGCGAATTCACCCCTCCACTTT. Translating gives CASSLKQGANSPLHF.